Shown below are 18 T cell receptor beta chains from a single sample sequenced in a study of beta chain features in type 1 diabetes. For these TCRs, the target antigens are not known. Study results and limitations: There was a moderate but significant shortening of TCRB CDR3s in all four CD4+ subsets of Type 1 diabetes patients.

The study reverse transcribed the entire isolated RNA, so it sequenced expressed TCRB transcripts. The table came from immunoSEQ multiplex PCR; TCRdb's copy has only in-frame clones and leaves some out. The top ten clones hold 0.5% of a sample with about 160,000 clones, about 7.9% of them seen once. Material: central memory CD4+ T cells from blood. Every receptor here comes from a man aged 18 to 29 with type 1 diabetes.

The chain couples TRBV11-3 to TRBJ2-3; maybe TRBD2 (5 bases). The CDR3 length is 14 residues. CDR1 is SGHNT and CDR2 is YENEEA in the germline V gene. V lost 5 bases to trimming and J lost 6 bases, with 15 bases between them. CDR3 residues: CASSARGGGDTQYF. CDR3 nucleotide sequence: TGTGCCAGCAGCGCTCGAGGCGGAGGCGATACGCAGTATTTT.

The CDR3 protein is CASSQEIRRRNTEAFF. The DNA of the CDR3 is TGCGCCAGCAGCCAAGAAATCCGACGGAGGAACACTGAAGCTTTCTTT. This chain uses TRBV4-1 with TRBJ1-1; D remains unclear. This CDR3 is built from 16 residues. Between the trimmed V and J ends, which lost 0 bases and 1 base, there was a span of 12 bases. In germline, CDR1 is MGHRA, CDR2 YSYEKL.

The V gene is TRBV11-2, the J gene TRBJ2-7, with TRBD1 as a possible D gene (7 bases). The germline V gene has CDR1 SGHAT and CDR2 FQNNGV. The V end was cut by 1 base, the J end by 9 bases, with 19 bases between. This CDR3 is 15 amino acids long. CDR3 nucleotides: TGTGCCAGCAGCTTAGTTCCCGGGGGCGCAGGGGGGCAGTACTTC. It is translated as CASSLVPGGAGGQYF.

This clone appeared many times. V is TRBV5-4 and J is TRBJ2-7, with 9 nucleotides matching TRBD2. Losses at the gene ends were 0 bases for V and 3 bases for J; bases not matched to a gene: 4. The CDR3 is made up of 15 amino acids. Germline CDR1 and CDR2: SGHNT and YYREEE (reference sequence). The CDR3 DNA is TGTGCCAGCAGCTTGGGTCAGCGGGGGGACTACGAGCAGTACTTC. Protein product: CASSLGQRGDYEQYF.

This clone was detected a few times. This chain links TRBV5-1 with TRBJ2-5; 7 bases line up with TRBD1. V shed 3 bases and J 4 bases; nucleotides not matched to a gene: 9. There are 15 residues in the CDR3. The germline CDR1 and CDR2 sequences are SGHRS and YFSETQ. CDR3 in DNA: TGCGCCAGCAGCTCCCAGGGGGATCGGGGAGAGACCCAGTACTTC. It yields the protein CASSSQGDRGETQYF. Together with reference TRBV5-1 and TRBJ2-5, the CDR3 gives the full variable domain: KAGVTQTPRYLIKTRGQQVTLSCSPISGHRSVSWYQQTPGQGLQFLFEYFSETQRNKGNFPGRFSGRQFSNSRSEMNVSTLELGDSALYLCASSSQGDRGETQYFGPGTRLLVL.

The chain employs TRBV6-1 and TRBJ1-5; 7 bases line up with TRBD1. The CDR3 loop spans 15 amino acids. CDR1 MNHNS and CDR2 SASEGT come from the germline V gene. J gave up 6 bases and V 6 bases, and 11 bases lay outside the gene matches. CDR3 in amino acids: CASSLSYRGGQPQHF. CDR3 in DNA: TGTGCCAGCAGCCTTTCCTACAGGGGAGGTCAGCCCCAGCATTTT.

This clone was counted only a few times. V and J are TRBV6-1 and TRBJ2-6, with no clear D. V was pared by 3 bases and J by 0 bases, with 3 bases between. Per the germline V gene, CDR1 is MNHNS and CDR2 is SASEGT. The CDR3 has 14 residues. In DNA form, the CDR3 reads TGTGCCAGCAGTGACGGCTCTGGGGCCAACGTCCTGACTTTC. Translating it yields CASSDGSGANVLTF.

The chain combines TRBV18 with TRBJ1-1, with D tentatively TRBD1 (6 bases). V lost 6 bases to trimming and J lost 11 bases, with 13 bases between them. The V gene's germline CDR1 is KGHSH and CDR2 LQKENI. The CDR3 spans 11 residues. The CDR3 is CASSRGAGAFF. DNA for the CDR3: TGTGCCAGCTCGCGGGGGGCTGGGGCTTTCTTT.

A few counts support this clone. The V and J genes are TRBV29-1 and TRBJ2-7, with 7 bases that match TRBD1. The germline CDR1 and CDR2 sequences are SQVTM and ANQGSEA. V trimming: 6 bases; J trimming: 5 bases; junction bases outside the gene matches: 10. CDR3 size: 13 residues. The CDR3 here is CSVARTGVDEQYF. The CDR3 DNA follows: TGCAGCGTAGCAAGAACAGGGGTGGACGAGCAGTACTTC.

This clone was found many times. The chain recombines TRBV14 with TRBJ2-3, with 8 positions matching TRBD2. Per the germline V gene, CDR1 is SGHDN and CDR2 is FVKESK. After removal of 4 bases from V and 7 bases from J, the junction contained 10 bases not matched to a gene. This CDR3 has 15 amino acids. CDR3 sequence reads: CASSPRSGGWNTQYF. CDR3 sequence (DNA): TGTGCCAGCAGCCCTCGGAGCGGGGGATGGAATACGCAGTATTTT.

This clone was found many times. The chain links TRBV10-3 to TRBJ2-6, with D possibly matching TRBD2 (6 bases). Germline values: CDR1 ENHRY, CDR2 SYGVKD. The CDR3 contains 17 residues. V was cut by 0 bases and J by 2 bases, with 11 bases left in between. CDR3: CAISESGGGAGANVLTF. The CDR3 DNA sequence: TGTGCCATCAGTGAGTCGGGTGGAGGGGCTGGGGCCAACGTCCTGACTTTC.

This clone occurred a few times. The same CDR3 can be traced to other DNA sequences in this sample. The genes are TRBV5-1 and TRBJ2-1; 8 bases map to TRBD2. The CDR3 is 15 residues long. Unmatched junction bases numbered 1, after V lost 2 bases and J lost 0 bases. Germline V gene lookup returns CDR1 SGHRS and CDR2 YFSETQ. CDR3 in DNA: TGCGCCAGCAGCTTAAGCGGGAGCTCCTACAATGAGCAGTTCTTC. Translation: CASSLSGSSYNEQFF.

The chain joins TRBV19 to TRBJ1-2, with unresolved D. The CDR3 is made up of 12 amino acids. Trimming removed 7 bases from V and 9 bases from J, with 15 bases in between. Germline V gene data show CDR1 as LNHDA and CDR2 as SQIVND (reference sequence). The CDR3 loop reads CASNPNGVSYTF. The CDR3, as DNA: TGTGCCAGTAACCCGAACGGAGTGAGCTACACCTTC.

V is TRBV29-1 and J is TRBJ2-5; the match to TRBD2 covers 9 bases. TRBJ2-7 explains the end of the DNA better; the J call may be wrong. CDR3 size: 15 residues. Germline V gene sequence: CDR1 SQVTM, CDR2 ANQGSEA. The DNA of the CDR3 is TGCAGCGTTGAAAAGGGGGCTAGCGGGAACAACGAGCAGTACTTC. This sequence encodes CSVEKGASGNNEQYF.

This CDR3 reads CASSYKRGKNTQYF. The CDR3 nucleotides are TGTGCCAGCAGTTACAAACGGGGGAAAAATACGCAGTATTTT. The chain links TRBV6-5 to TRBJ2-3; tentatively, D is TRBD2 (6 bases). Trimming stripped 2 bases from V and 7 bases from J, with 13 bases between. This CDR3 has 14 amino acids. Germline V gene data show CDR1 as MNHEY and CDR2 as SVGAGI.

This clone was detected only a few times. V is TRBV2 and J is TRBJ1-3; D is undetermined. V lost 5 bases to trimming and J lost 0 bases, with 5 bases between them. The germline CDR1 and CDR2 sequences are SNHLY and FYNNEI. The CDR3 contains 13 residues. The CDR3 DNA reads as TGTGCCAGCAGTTCCTACTCTGGAAACACCATATATTTT. Translated, it gives CASSSYSGNTIYF.

This clone has just a few counts. J is TRBJ1-4 and V is TRBV25-1, with 7 bases matching TRBD1. J gave up 5 bases and V 6 bases, and 9 bases lay outside the gene matches. This CDR3 comprises 15 residues. Germline loops: CDR1 MGHDK, CDR2 SYGVNS. CDR3 sequence: CASRADRDGNEKLFF. CDR3 nucleotide sequence: TGTGCCAGCAGAGCAGACAGGGATGGGAATGAAAAACTGTTTTTT.

The chain carries TRBV7-2 and TRBJ1-6; D might be TRBD1 (6 bases). V lost 9 bases, J lost 6 bases, and 12 bases lay in between. The CDR3 extends over 13 amino acids. Germline V lookup: CDR1 SGHTA, CDR2 FQGNSA. This CDR3 reads CASTGHGNSPLHF. CDR3 DNA: TGTGCCAGTACGGGACACGGTAATTCACCCCTCCACTTT. The variable domain in full, completed from reference TRBV7-2 and TRBJ1-6, reads GAGVSQSPSNKVTEKGKDVELRCDPISGHTALYWYRQSLGQGLEFLIYFQGNSAPDKSGLPSDRFSAERTGGSVSTLTIQRTQQEDSAVYLCASTGHGNSPLHFGNGTRLTVT.